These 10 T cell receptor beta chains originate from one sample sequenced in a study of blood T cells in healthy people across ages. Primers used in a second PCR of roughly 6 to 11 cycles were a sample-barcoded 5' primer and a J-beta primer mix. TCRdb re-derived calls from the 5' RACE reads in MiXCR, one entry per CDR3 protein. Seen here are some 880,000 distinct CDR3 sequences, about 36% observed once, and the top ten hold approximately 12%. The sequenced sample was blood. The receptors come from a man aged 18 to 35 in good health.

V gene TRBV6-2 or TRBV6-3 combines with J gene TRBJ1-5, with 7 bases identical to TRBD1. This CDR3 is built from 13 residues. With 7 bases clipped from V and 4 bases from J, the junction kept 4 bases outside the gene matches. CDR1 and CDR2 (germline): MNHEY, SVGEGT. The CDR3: CASIADRNQPQHF. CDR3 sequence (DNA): TGTGCCAGCATAGCGGACAGGAATCAGCCCCAGCATTTT.

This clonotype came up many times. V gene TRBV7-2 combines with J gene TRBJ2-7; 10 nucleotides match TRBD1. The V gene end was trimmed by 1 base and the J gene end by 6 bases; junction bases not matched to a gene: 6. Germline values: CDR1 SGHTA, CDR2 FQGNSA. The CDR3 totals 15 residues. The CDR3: CASSLVGGQGGEQYF. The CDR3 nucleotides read TGTGCCAGCAGCTTAGTCGGAGGACAGGGGGGCGAGCAGTACTTC.

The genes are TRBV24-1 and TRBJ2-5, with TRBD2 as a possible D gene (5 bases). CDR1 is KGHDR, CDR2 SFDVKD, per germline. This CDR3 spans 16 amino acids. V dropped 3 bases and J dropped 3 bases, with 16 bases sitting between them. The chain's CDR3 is CATSDIRSEREETQYF. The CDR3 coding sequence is TGTGCCACCAGTGATATACGGTCGGAGAGGGAAGAGACCCAGTACTTC.

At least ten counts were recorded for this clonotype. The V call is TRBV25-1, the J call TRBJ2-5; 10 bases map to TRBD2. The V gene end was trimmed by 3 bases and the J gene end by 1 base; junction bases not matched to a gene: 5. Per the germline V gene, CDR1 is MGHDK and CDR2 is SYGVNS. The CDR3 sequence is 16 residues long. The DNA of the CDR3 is TGTGCCAGCAGTGACCTAGCGGGGGCCCCCCAAGAGACCCAGTACTTC. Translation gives CASSDLAGAPQETQYF.

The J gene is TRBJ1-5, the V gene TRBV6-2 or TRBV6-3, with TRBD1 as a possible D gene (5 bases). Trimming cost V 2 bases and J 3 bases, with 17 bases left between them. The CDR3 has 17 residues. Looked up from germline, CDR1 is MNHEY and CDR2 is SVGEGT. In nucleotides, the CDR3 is TGTGCCAGCAGTTACCCAGGGACGGTCAGAATCAATCAGCCCCAGCATTTT. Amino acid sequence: CASSYPGTVRINQPQHF.

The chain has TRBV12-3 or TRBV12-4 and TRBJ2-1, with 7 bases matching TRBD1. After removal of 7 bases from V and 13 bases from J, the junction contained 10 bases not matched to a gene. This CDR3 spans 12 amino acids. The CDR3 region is CASKTGKNIQFF. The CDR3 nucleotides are TGTGCCAGCAAGACAGGGAAAAACATTCAGTTCTTC.

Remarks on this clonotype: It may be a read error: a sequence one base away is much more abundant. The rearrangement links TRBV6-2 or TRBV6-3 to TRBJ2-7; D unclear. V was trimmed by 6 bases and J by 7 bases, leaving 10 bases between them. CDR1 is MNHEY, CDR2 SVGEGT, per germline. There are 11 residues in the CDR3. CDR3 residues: CASSKLGEQYF. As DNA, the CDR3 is TGTGCCAGCAGCAAACTTGGTGAGCAGTACTTC.

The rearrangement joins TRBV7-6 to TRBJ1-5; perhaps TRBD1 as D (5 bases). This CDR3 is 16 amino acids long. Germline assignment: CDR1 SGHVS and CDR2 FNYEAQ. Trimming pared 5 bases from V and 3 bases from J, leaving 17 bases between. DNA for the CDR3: TGTGCCAGCAGCCCGGCCGGGACTGCCTCCAATCAGCCCCAGCATTTT. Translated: CASSPAGTASNQPQHF.

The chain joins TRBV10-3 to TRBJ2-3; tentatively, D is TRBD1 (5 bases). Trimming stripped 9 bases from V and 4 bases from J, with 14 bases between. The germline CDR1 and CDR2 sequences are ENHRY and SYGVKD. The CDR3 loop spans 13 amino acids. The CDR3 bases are TGTGCCATTCAGGGCGAGTTGGCAGATACGCAGTATTTT. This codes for CAIQGELADTQYF.

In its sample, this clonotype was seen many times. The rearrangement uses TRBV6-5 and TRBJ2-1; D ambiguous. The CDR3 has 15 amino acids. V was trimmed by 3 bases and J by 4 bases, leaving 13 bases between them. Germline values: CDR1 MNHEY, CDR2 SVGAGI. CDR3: CASSYDLARYNEQFF. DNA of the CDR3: TGTGCCAGCAGTTATGACCTCGCGCGTTACAATGAGCAGTTCTTC.